This T cell receptor (beta chain) was documented in a study of shared clonotypes between healthy human individuals. Only a few counts were recorded for this clone. V was trimmed by 3 bases and J by 5 bases, leaving 16 bases between them. From germline, CDR1 is GTSNPN and CDR2 SVGIG (reference sequence). This CDR3 is 15 amino acids long. Produced via immunoSEQ multiplex PCR; TCRdb's table is partial and in-frame only. This table has some 450,000 clones, more than 70% appearing once. This TCR was recovered from a woman between 40 and 50 years old in good health. Some clones in this sample may be carry-over from other donors' samples. Sequenced sample: PBMCs. The rearrangement uses TRBV30 and TRBJ2-2; weak D call: TRBD1 (5 bases). The CDR3 coding sequence is TGTGCCTGGAGGCTCAGGGTTGGGGCGACCGGGGAGCTGTTTTTT. The encoded protein is CAWRLRVGATGELFF.